This is a list of T cell receptor beta chains from one sample in a study of blood T cell repertoires in COVID-19. The method was immunoSEQ multiplex PCR; TCRdb's version includes in-frame clones alone and lacks a portion of them. The sample records roughly 110,000 clones, 90% to 95% being singletons. The sequenced sample was peripheral blood. These TCRs come from a woman between 25 and 40 years old with acute or convalescent COVID-19. Both conserved end residues are part of each CDR3. D genes are given only for firm matches. Size tells how often a clone was seen (once, few, many) or the class of an expanded clone, and some rows leave it out.

d_call: TRBD1
clone_size: .
j_call: TRBJ1-4
v_call: TRBV10-2
cdr3_nt: TGCGCCAGCACCAGGACAGGGCGCGAGGAAAAACTGTTTTTT
cdr3_aa: CASTRTGREEKLFF

d_call: TRBD1
clone_size: once
j_call: TRBJ1-1
v_call: TRBV9
cdr3_nt: TGTGCCAGCAGCTCGGGGACAGGGGGCACTGAAGCTTTCTTT
cdr3_aa: CASSSGTGGTEAFF

d_call: .
clone_size: .
j_call: TRBJ1-1
v_call: TRBV6-2/TRBV6-3
cdr3_nt: TGTGCCAGCAGTGGGAGGGACGGGTTGAACACTGAAGCTTTCTTT
cdr3_aa: CASSGRDGLNTEAFF

d_call: TRBD1
clone_size: .
j_call: TRBJ1-5
v_call: TRBV5-5
cdr3_nt: TGTGCCAGCAGCTTTGACAGGGGATATTCAGTCGGTCAGCCCCAGCATTTT
cdr3_aa: CASSFDRGYSVGQPQHF

d_call: .
clone_size: .
j_call: TRBJ1-6
v_call: TRBV9
cdr3_nt: TGTGCCAGCAGCCTTGCTGGTATGAGTTCACCCCTCCACTTT
cdr3_aa: CASSLAGMSSPLHF

d_call: .
clone_size: .
j_call: TRBJ1-2
v_call: TRBV5-4
cdr3_nt: TGTGCCAGCAGCCGACCCGCTGACAGCTCCTATGGCTACACCTTC
cdr3_aa: CASSRPADSSYGYTF

d_call: TRBD2
clone_size: .
j_call: TRBJ2-2
v_call: TRBV19
cdr3_nt: TGTGCCAGTAGTATAGGACGGTGGTCGGCGGGAGGGATGAACACCGGGGAGCTGTTTTTT
cdr3_aa: CASSIGRWSAGGMNTGELFF

d_call: .
clone_size: .
j_call: TRBJ2-1
v_call: TRBV11-2
cdr3_nt: TGTGCCAGCAGCTTAGATTGGCTGCAGAATGAGCAGTTCTTC
cdr3_aa: CASSLDWLQNEQFF

d_call: .
clone_size: .
j_call: TRBJ1-6
v_call: TRBV7-9
cdr3_nt: TGTGCCAGCAGCCATGACACGAGCTCCTATAATTCACCCCTCCACTTT
cdr3_aa: CASSHDTSSYNSPLHF

d_call: TRBD1
clone_size: few
j_call: TRBJ2-7
v_call: TRBV19
cdr3_nt: TGTGCCAGTAGTACAGGGGGCCTCGAGCAGTACTTC
cdr3_aa: CASSTGGLEQYF

d_call: .
clone_size: .
j_call: TRBJ1-1
v_call: TRBV7-2
cdr3_nt: TGTGCCAGCAGTTACTTAGCGGGCGGCCCTGAAGCTTTCTTT
cdr3_aa: CASSYLAGGPEAFF

d_call: .
clone_size: .
j_call: TRBJ1-2
v_call: TRBV4-1
cdr3_nt: TGCGCCAGCAGCCGCTCTCCCATACAGGGCCTTACCCGGTCTAACTATGGCTACACCTTC
cdr3_aa: CASSRSPIQGLTRSNYGYTF

d_call: .
clone_size: .
j_call: TRBJ1-2
v_call: TRBV7-8
cdr3_nt: TGTGCCAGCAGCTTAGGGGACACCCGTGTGAGGACCTTC
cdr3_aa: CASSLGDTRVRTF

d_call: .
clone_size: .
j_call: TRBJ1-6
v_call: TRBV30
cdr3_nt: TGTGCCTGGAGTTTGGCTCTTAATTCACCCCTCCACTTT
cdr3_aa: CAWSLALNSPLHF

d_call: TRBD1
clone_size: .
j_call: TRBJ1-2
v_call: TRBV6-5
cdr3_nt: TGTGCCAGCAGGCCGACAGGGGGCGGGGAAGGCTACACCTTC
cdr3_aa: CASRPTGGGEGYTF

d_call: TRBD2
clone_size: .
j_call: TRBJ2-2
v_call: TRBV5-1
cdr3_nt: TGCGCCAGCAGCCCCACTAGCGGGGGGGCCGTCGGGGAGCTGTTTTTT
cdr3_aa: CASSPTSGGAVGELFF

d_call: .
clone_size: .
j_call: TRBJ2-1
v_call: TRBV27
cdr3_nt: TGTGCCAGCAGTCTCGACAGCCTCTCCTACAATGAGCAGTTCTTC
cdr3_aa: CASSLDSLSYNEQFF

d_call: .
clone_size: once
j_call: TRBJ2-7
v_call: TRBV5-6
cdr3_nt: TGTGCCAGCAACTTGGTTGGGAGGTCCTACGAGCAGTACTTC
cdr3_aa: CASNLVGRSYEQYF

d_call: .
clone_size: .
j_call: TRBJ1-2
v_call: TRBV11-2
cdr3_nt: TGTGCCAGCAGCTCGTGGGCAGGGGAATATGGCTACACCTTC
cdr3_aa: CASSSWAGEYGYTF

d_call: .
clone_size: .
j_call: TRBJ1-2
v_call: TRBV28
cdr3_nt: TGTGCCAGCAGATGGGGGACACGAACTGAGGGAGGCTACACCTTC
cdr3_aa: CASRWGTRTEGGYTF

d_call: TRBD2
clone_size: .
j_call: TRBJ2-3
v_call: TRBV24-1
cdr3_nt: TGTGCCACCAGTGGCCCAACGAGCGGGGGGGCCCATGGTGCAATAGATACGCAGTATTTT
cdr3_aa: CATSGPTSGGAHGAIDTQYF

d_call: TRBD1
clone_size: .
j_call: TRBJ2-2
v_call: TRBV11-3
cdr3_nt: TGTGCCAGCAGCTTAAGGACAGGGTTCACCGGGGAGCTGTTTTTT
cdr3_aa: CASSLRTGFTGELFF

d_call: .
clone_size: .
j_call: TRBJ1-3
v_call: TRBV4-3
cdr3_nt: TGCGCCAGCAGCTCCCGGGAACCGGGAAACACCATATATTTT
cdr3_aa: CASSSREPGNTIYF

d_call: TRBD2
clone_size: .
j_call: TRBJ2-1
v_call: TRBV19
cdr3_nt: TGTGCCAGTAGCCGGACTAGCGGGGGGAACAACAATGAGCAGTTCTTC
cdr3_aa: CASSRTSGGNNNEQFF

d_call: .
clone_size: .
j_call: TRBJ1-1
v_call: TRBV6-5
cdr3_nt: TGTGTCGCTGGGGGCAGAGGGACTGAAGCTTTCTTT
cdr3_aa: CVAGGRGTEAFF

d_call: .
clone_size: once
j_call: TRBJ2-2
v_call: TRBV29-1
cdr3_nt: TGCAGCGTTGTCGCCGGGGAGCTGTTTTTT
cdr3_aa: CSVVAGELFF

d_call: TRBD1
clone_size: .
j_call: TRBJ1-2
v_call: TRBV7-6
cdr3_nt: TGTGCCAGCAGCTCGACAGGGGATTCGTATGGCTACACCTTC
cdr3_aa: CASSSTGDSYGYTF

d_call: TRBD2
clone_size: .
j_call: TRBJ2-1
v_call: TRBV11-1
cdr3_nt: TGTGCCAGCAGCTTATTTTCAGGACTAGCATCTGATGAGCAGTTCTTC
cdr3_aa: CASSLFSGLASDEQFF

d_call: .
clone_size: .
j_call: TRBJ2-2
v_call: TRBV6-2/TRBV6-3
cdr3_nt: TGTGCCAGCAGTTTTAGCAGGGGCGCGAACACCGGGGAGCTGTTTTTT
cdr3_aa: CASSFSRGANTGELFF

d_call: .
clone_size: .
j_call: TRBJ1-1
v_call: TRBV29-1
cdr3_nt: TGCAGCGCGATTTTACAGGGATCGGCTGAAGCTTTCTTT
cdr3_aa: CSAILQGSAEAFF

d_call: TRBD1
clone_size: .
j_call: TRBJ1-2
v_call: TRBV5-1
cdr3_nt: TGCGCCAGCAGCCCCCGGACAGGGGGCCCCTATGGCTACACCTTC
cdr3_aa: CASSPRTGGPYGYTF

d_call: .
clone_size: .
j_call: TRBJ1-5
v_call: TRBV5-1
cdr3_nt: TGCGCCAGCAGCTTGGATTCAGGGGTCAATCAGCCCCAGCATTTT
cdr3_aa: CASSLDSGVNQPQHF

d_call: .
clone_size: .
j_call: TRBJ1-1
v_call: TRBV10-1
cdr3_nt: TGCGCCAGCAGTGAGTCTTCTACAGGGTTGACTGAAGCTTTCTTT
cdr3_aa: CASSESSTGLTEAFF

d_call: .
clone_size: .
j_call: TRBJ1-3
v_call: TRBV4-1
cdr3_nt: TGCGCCAGCAGCCAAGGGGGCAGATACTCTGGAAACACCATATATTTT
cdr3_aa: CASSQGGRYSGNTIYF

d_call: .
clone_size: .
j_call: TRBJ1-1
v_call: TRBV5-6
cdr3_nt: TGTGCCAGCAGCTCCGAATCTACACTATACGACACTGAAGCTTTCTTT
cdr3_aa: CASSSESTLYDTEAFF

d_call: TRBD1
clone_size: .
j_call: TRBJ1-1
v_call: TRBV6-5
cdr3_nt: TGTGCCAGCCAGACTACAGGGGGCGGGAACACTGAAGCTTTCTTT
cdr3_aa: CASQTTGGGNTEAFF

d_call: TRBD2
clone_size: .
j_call: TRBJ2-1
v_call: TRBV28
cdr3_nt: TGTGCCAGCAGTTACCCCGGACTAGCGGGGGGGCTAAGCTCCTACAATGAGCAGTTCTTC
cdr3_aa: CASSYPGLAGGLSSYNEQFF

d_call: .
clone_size: .
j_call: TRBJ1-1
v_call: TRBV7-8
cdr3_nt: TGTGCCAGCAGCCTGACAGGTTACACTGAAGCTTTCTTT
cdr3_aa: CASSLTGYTEAFF

d_call: .
clone_size: .
j_call: TRBJ1-1
v_call: TRBV5-1
cdr3_nt: TGCGCCAGCAGCTTGGGGGAGGGTGGGGCTGAAGCTTTCTTT
cdr3_aa: CASSLGEGGAEAFF

d_call: TRBD1
clone_size: .
j_call: TRBJ1-4
v_call: TRBV28
cdr3_nt: TGTGCCAGCACGACAGGGGGCACATCTAATGAAAAACTGTTTTTT
cdr3_aa: CASTTGGTSNEKLFF

d_call: .
clone_size: .
j_call: TRBJ1-5
v_call: TRBV30
cdr3_nt: TGTGCCTGGAGAGGAGCGGGAGGCAATCAGCCCCAGCATTTT
cdr3_aa: CAWRGAGGNQPQHF

d_call: .
clone_size: .
j_call: TRBJ1-3
v_call: TRBV18
cdr3_nt: TGTGCCAGCTCGCTTTCCTCAGGCGAGGGAAACACCATATATTTT
cdr3_aa: CASSLSSGEGNTIYF

d_call: TRBD1
clone_size: .
j_call: TRBJ1-3
v_call: TRBV18
cdr3_nt: TGTGCCAGCTCACCGGGACAGACCTCTGGAAACACCATATATTTT
cdr3_aa: CASSPGQTSGNTIYF